This TCR beta chain was profiled in a study of blood T cell repertoires in COVID-19. As originally analysed: Amplification of reference gene primers was used by the study to estimate nucleated cell counts. TCRdb's table, derived via immunoSEQ multiplex PCR, lists solely in-frame clones and lacks some. V and J calls and clone size are copied from that table; D and trimming were computed from the DNA. The sample yields some 54,000 clones, 75% to 90% seen once. This receptor was taken from a woman aged 60-70 years with acute or convalescent COVID-19. The sample comprised peripheral blood.

CDR3: CASSILAGGPYEQYF. The CDR3 nucleotides are TGTGCCAGTAGTATACTAGCGGGAGGGCCCTACGAGCAGTACTTC. V gene TRBV19 combines with J gene TRBJ2-7; 12 bases are shared with TRBD2. CDR1 is LNHDA and CDR2 is SQIVND in the germline V gene (reference sequence). CDR3 length equals 15 residues. J gave up 2 bases and V 2 bases, and 1 base lay outside the gene matches.